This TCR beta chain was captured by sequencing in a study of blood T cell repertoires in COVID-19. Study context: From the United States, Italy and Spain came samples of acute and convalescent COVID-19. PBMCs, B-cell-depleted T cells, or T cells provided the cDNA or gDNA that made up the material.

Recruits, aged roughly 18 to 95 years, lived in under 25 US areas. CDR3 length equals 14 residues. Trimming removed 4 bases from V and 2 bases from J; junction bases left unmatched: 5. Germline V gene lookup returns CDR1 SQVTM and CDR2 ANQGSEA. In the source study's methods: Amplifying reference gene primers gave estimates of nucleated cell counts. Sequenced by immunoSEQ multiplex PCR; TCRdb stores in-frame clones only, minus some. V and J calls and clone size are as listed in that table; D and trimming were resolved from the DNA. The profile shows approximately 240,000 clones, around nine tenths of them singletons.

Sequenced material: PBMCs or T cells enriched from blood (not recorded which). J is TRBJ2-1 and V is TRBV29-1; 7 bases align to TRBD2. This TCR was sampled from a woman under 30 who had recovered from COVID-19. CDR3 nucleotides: TGCAGCGTTGGCCCTCGGGGGGCCTACAATGAGCAGTTCTTC. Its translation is CSVGPRGAYNEQFF.